This is a list of T cell receptor beta chains from one sample in a study of PD-1 blockade in classical Hodgkin lymphoma. The table came from immunoSEQ multiplex PCR; TCRdb's copy has only in-frame clones and leaves some out. The table shows about 94,000 clones, with just over 90% occurring only once. Sequences were derived from peripheral blood mononuclear cells (PBMCs), sampled before the fourth cycle of nivolumab. These receptors all stem from a human donor with classical Hodgkin lymphoma. The CDR3 runs from the conserved cysteine through the conserved F or W. Each record gives: V gene, J gene, D gene, clone size, CDR3 protein, CDR3 DNA. The D gene is left open where the match is weak. Rows give clone size only sometimes, using once, few, many, or a class for an expanded clone.

>TRBV19|TRBJ1-5|TRBD1|-
CASKAYTGAFGNQPQHF
TGTGCCAGTAAGGCTTATACAGGGGCGTTCGGCAATCAGCCCCAGCATTTT
>TRBV10-1|TRBJ1-1|-|few
CASSYVKETAEAFF
TGCGCCAGCAGTTACGTGAAGGAAACTGCTGAAGCTTTCTTT
>TRBV7-6|TRBJ1-1|-|-
CASSLGGPDLNTEAFF
TGTGCCAGCAGCTTAGGAGGACCGGATTTGAACACTGAAGCTTTCTTT
>TRBV19|TRBJ2-2|TRBD2|once
CASSGLAGGPSGELFF
TGTGCCAGTAGTGGACTAGCGGGAGGGCCCAGCGGGGAGCTGTTTTTT
>TRBV9|TRBJ2-5|-|-
CASSVGRDSTKTQYF
TGTGCCAGCAGCGTAGGGCGGGATAGTACGAAGACCCAGTACTTC
>TRBV6-6|TRBJ1-5|-|-
CASSDRLRSNQPQHF
TGTGCCAGCAGTGACAGGTTGCGGAGCAATCAGCCCCAGCATTTT
>TRBV5-1|TRBJ2-7|TRBD1|-
CASSLATGVVYEQYF
TGCGCCAGCAGCTTGGCCACAGGGGTGGTCTACGAGCAGTACTTC
>TRBV21-1|TRBJ2-7|-|-
CASSKELAEIYEQYF
TGTGCCAGCAGCAAAGAACTAGCGGAGATCTACGAGCAGTACTTC
>TRBV29-1|TRBJ1-1|-|-
CSVDGYGTEAFF
TGCAGCGTTGACGGGTATGGGACTGAAGCTTTCTTT
>TRBV19|TRBJ1-2|-|-
CASSIFGEFYGYTF
TGTGCCAGTAGTATATTTGGAGAGTTCTATGGCTACACCTTC
>TRBV10-3|TRBJ1-1|-|once
CAISESSGIATEAFF
TGTGCCATCAGTGAGTCTTCGGGGATCGCCACTGAAGCTTTCTTT
>TRBV2|TRBJ2-7|-|-
CASRGYEQYF
TGTGCCAGCAGAGGGTATGAGCAGTACTTC
>TRBV18|TRBJ2-2|-|-
CASSLARVTGELFF
TGTGCCAGCTCACTAGCCCGGGTCACCGGGGAGCTGTTTTTT
>TRBV27|TRBJ1-4|-|-
CASSLTSLIRGAKANEKLFF
TGTGCCAGCAGCTTAACTTCCCTGATTAGGGGCGCTAAGGCTAATGAAAAACTGTTTTTT
>TRBV5-1|TRBJ2-7|TRBD1|-
CASSPNTGTGTYEQYF
TGCGCCAGCAGCCCAAATACGGGGACAGGGACCTACGAGCAGTACTTC
>TRBV18|TRBJ1-1|-|few
CASSPSGFRDTEAFF
TGTGCCAGCTCACCAAGCGGGTTTCGAGACACTGAAGCTTTCTTT
>TRBV4-1|TRBJ1-1|-|-
CASSQVSRNTEAFF
TGCGCCAGCAGCCAAGTTAGCAGAAACACTGAAGCTTTCTTT
>TRBV5-4|TRBJ2-5|TRBD2|-
CASSSTITGGETQYF
TGTGCCAGCAGCTCGACTATCACGGGGGGGGAGACCCAGTACTTC
>TRBV20-1|TRBJ2-3|-|-
CSVRGAQYF
TGCAGTGTACGCGGGGCGCAGTATTTT
>TRBV21-1|TRBJ2-1|-|-
CASSSRGLAGGPPLYNEQFF
TGTGCCAGCAGCTCACGGGGACTAGCGGGAGGGCCTCCATTGTACAATGAGCAGTTCTTC
>TRBV5-1|TRBJ1-1|TRBD1|-
CASSVTGGAVEAFF
TGCGCCAGCAGCGTAACAGGGGGAGCAGTTGAAGCTTTCTTT
>TRBV10-3|TRBJ2-2|-|-
CAIALTGVTGELFF
TGTGCCATCGCGCTCACTGGAGTGACCGGGGAGCTGTTTTTT
>TRBV19|TRBJ2-1|TRBD2|-
CASSMVSGSASSYNEQFF
TGTGCCAGTAGTATGGTTAGCGGGAGTGCAAGCTCCTACAATGAGCAGTTCTTC
>TRBV7-9|TRBJ1-1|TRBD1|-
CASSYGTGSNTEAFF
TGTGCCAGCAGCTACGGGACAGGTTCGAACACTGAAGCTTTCTTT
>TRBV4-1|TRBJ2-7|TRBD1|-
CASSQDLLHRGTYEQYF
TGCGCCAGCAGCCAAGACCTCCTTCACAGGGGGACCTACGAGCAGTACTTC
>TRBV28|TRBJ2-3|-|-
CASSLPGWDRYTQYF
TGTGCCAGCAGTTTACCGGGATGGGATAGATATACGCAGTATTTT
>TRBV9|TRBJ2-7|-|once
CASSSQDGTPWLVEQYF
TGTGCCAGCAGCTCGCAGGACGGGACCCCCTGGCTGGTGGAGCAGTACTTC
>TRBV5-6|TRBJ2-1|TRBD2|-
CASSLELEASGDYNEQFF
TGTGCCAGCAGCTTGGAACTAGAGGCTAGCGGGGACTACAATGAGCAGTTCTTC
>TRBV30|TRBJ2-7|-|-
CAWSTGYEQYF
TGTGCCTGGAGTACCGGTTACGAGCAGTACTTC
>TRBV27|TRBJ2-7|-|-
CASRIWGQKYEQYF
TGTGCCAGCAGAATCTGGGGGCAGAAATACGAGCAGTACTTC
>TRBV7-2|TRBJ1-2|-|-
CASSPLTGGGDYGYTF
TGTGCCAGCAGCCCACTCACTGGGGGGGGCGACTATGGCTACACCTTC
>TRBV10-3|TRBJ2-6|TRBD1|-
CAIGARTGENSGANVLTF
TGTGCCATCGGGGCAAGGACAGGGGAGAACTCTGGGGCCAACGTCCTGACTTTC
>TRBV9|TRBJ2-7|TRBD2|-
CASSAAGGEQYF
TGTGCCAGCAGCGCCGCCGGGGGGGAGCAGTACTTC
>TRBV28|TRBJ1-2|-|-
CASNKARVSTAHGYTF
TGTGCCAGCAATAAGGCCCGGGTATCGACAGCGCATGGCTACACCTTC
>TRBV30|TRBJ1-1|-|few
CAWNPGNTEAFF
TGTGCCTGGAACCCAGGGAACACTGAAGCTTTCTTT
>TRBV18|TRBJ2-5|TRBD2|-
CASSPLSGSGETQYF
TGTGCCAGCTCACCACTTAGCGGGAGTGGCGAGACCCAGTACTTC
>TRBV9|TRBJ1-2|TRBD1|once
CASSLPNGQGEREDGYTF
TGTGCCAGCAGCTTACCTAACGGACAGGGGGAGAGAGAGGATGGCTACACCTTC
>TRBV7-6|TRBJ2-3|-|-
CASSPRPLTDTQYF
TGTGCCAGCAGCCCCCGGCCCCTCACAGATACGCAGTATTTT
>TRBV6-5|TRBJ2-1|-|-
CASSYARAGLYNEQFF
TGTGCCAGCAGTTACGCCCGTGCGGGTTTGTACAATGAGCAGTTCTTC
>TRBV7-9|TRBJ2-3|-|-
CASSLPGRDTQYF
TGTGCCAGCAGCTTACCGGGCCGTGATACGCAGTATTTT
>TRBV27|TRBJ2-1|-|-
CASSLGYNEQFF
TGTGCCAGCAGCTTAGGCTACAATGAGCAGTTCTTC